A single sample gave rise to the 3 T cell receptor beta chains below, sequenced in a study of CD8 T cells in ankylosing spondylitis. TCRdb recomputed calls from the 5' RACE reads with MiXCR, one row per CDR3 protein. This table has 250,000 to 350,000 distinct CDR3 sequences, roughly 20% appearing once. Sequencing was performed on blood, either unsorted or a sorted T cell fraction (not recorded which). These receptors all stem from a male donor with ankylosing spondylitis or in good health (not recorded which).

This clonotype was picked up many times. The rearrangement joins TRBV20-1 to TRBJ1-4; no clear D gene. V was shortened by 6 bases and J by 0 bases, with 11 bases between the two germline ends. Germline V gene data show CDR1 as DFQATT and CDR2 as SNEGSKA (reference sequence). The length of the CDR3 is 14 residues. This chain's CDR3 is CSAADGATNEKLFF. Here the CDR3 DNA reads TGCAGTGCCGCGGACGGTGCAACTAATGAAAAACTGTTTTTT.

This clonotype appeared a few times. CDR3 DNA: TGTGCCACCAGCAGAGGATTTGATTGGAGCGGATACAATGAGCAGTTCTTC. Amino acid sequence: CATSRGFDWSGYNEQFF. V is TRBV15 and J is TRBJ2-1; tentatively, D is TRBD2 (5 bases). With 1 base removed from V and 4 bases from J, the gap between germline ends came to 17 bases. Germline CDR1 is LNHNV and CDR2 is YYDKDF (reference sequence). The CDR3 runs 17 residues.

This clonotype has at least ten counts. The chain recombines TRBV10-3 with TRBJ2-4, with D tentatively TRBD2 (5 bases). The ends were cut back, 0 bases at V and 7 bases at J, with 13 bases in the middle. Germline loops: CDR1 ENHRY, CDR2 SYGVKD. CDR3 length: 15 residues. The CDR3 sequence: CAISESILAENIQYF. CDR3 DNA sequence: TGTGCCATCAGTGAGTCTATCCTAGCTGAGAACATTCAGTACTTC.